This T cell receptor (beta chain) is from a study of T cells after yellow fever vaccination. In this sample, this clonotype turned up a few times. MiXCR, run by TCRdb on the 5' RACE reads, gives a single entry per CDR3 protein. The sample lists approximately 330,000 distinct CDR3 sequences, approximately 12% occurring once. The CDR3 has 13 residues. Between the trimmed V and J ends, which lost 1 base and 4 bases, there was a span of 8 bases. Germline V gives CDR1 SGHRS, CDR2 YFSETQ. This receptor was identified in a man aged 18-30 years who received the YFV17D yellow fever vaccine. Source: CD4+ T cells sorted from PBMCs, taken 15 days after the yellow fever booster vaccination. The gene calls are TRBV5-1 and TRBJ1-2, with D possibly matching TRBD1 (5 bases). DNA of the CDR3: TGCGCCAGCAGCTTGAGCCAGGGCTATGGCTACACCTTC. This sequence encodes CASSLSQGYGYTF.